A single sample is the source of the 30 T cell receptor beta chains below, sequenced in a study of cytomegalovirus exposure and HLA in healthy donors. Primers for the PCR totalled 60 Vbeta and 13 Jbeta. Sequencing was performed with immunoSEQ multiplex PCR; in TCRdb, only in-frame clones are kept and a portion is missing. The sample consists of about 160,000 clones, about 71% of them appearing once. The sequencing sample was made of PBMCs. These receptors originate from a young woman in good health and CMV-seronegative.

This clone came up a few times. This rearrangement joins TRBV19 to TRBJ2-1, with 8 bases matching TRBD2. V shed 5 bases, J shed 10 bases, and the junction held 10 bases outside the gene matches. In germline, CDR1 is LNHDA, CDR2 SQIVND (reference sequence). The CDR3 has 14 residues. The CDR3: CASSREGGVGEQFF. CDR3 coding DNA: TGTGCCAGTAGTCGGGAGGGGGGGGTTGGCGAGCAGTTCTTC.

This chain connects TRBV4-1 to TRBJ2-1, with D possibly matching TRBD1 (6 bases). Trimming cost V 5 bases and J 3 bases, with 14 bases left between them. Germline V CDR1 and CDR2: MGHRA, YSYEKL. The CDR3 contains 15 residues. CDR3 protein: CASSSGQFNYNEQFF. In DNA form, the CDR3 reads TGCGCCAGCAGCTCAGGACAGTTTAACTACAATGAGCAGTTCTTC.

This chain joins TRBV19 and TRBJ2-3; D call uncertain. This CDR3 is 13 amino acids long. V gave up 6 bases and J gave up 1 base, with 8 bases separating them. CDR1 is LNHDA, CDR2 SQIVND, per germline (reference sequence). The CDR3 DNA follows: TGTGCCAGTAGGTCTTCAGGCACAGATACGCAGTATTTT. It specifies CASRSSGTDTQYF.

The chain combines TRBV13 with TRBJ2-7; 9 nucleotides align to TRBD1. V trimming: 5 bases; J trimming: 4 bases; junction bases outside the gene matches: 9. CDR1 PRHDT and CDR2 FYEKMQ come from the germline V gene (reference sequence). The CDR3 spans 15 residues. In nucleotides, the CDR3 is TGTGCCAGCAGCCTGGGACAGGGAAATATTTACGAGCAGTACTTC. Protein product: CASSLGQGNIYEQYF.

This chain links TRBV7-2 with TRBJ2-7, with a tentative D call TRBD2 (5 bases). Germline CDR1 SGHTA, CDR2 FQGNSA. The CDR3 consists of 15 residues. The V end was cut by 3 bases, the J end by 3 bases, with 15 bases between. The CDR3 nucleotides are TGTGCCAGCAGCTTTAGAGATAGCGCAGTCTACGAGCAGTACTTC. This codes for CASSFRDSAVYEQYF.

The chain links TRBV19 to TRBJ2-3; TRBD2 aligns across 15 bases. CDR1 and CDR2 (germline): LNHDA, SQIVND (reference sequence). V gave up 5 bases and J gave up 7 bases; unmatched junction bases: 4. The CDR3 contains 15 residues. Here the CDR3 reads CASSSGTSGRNTQYF. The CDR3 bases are TGTGCCAGTAGTTCCGGGACTAGCGGGAGGAATACGCAGTATTTT.

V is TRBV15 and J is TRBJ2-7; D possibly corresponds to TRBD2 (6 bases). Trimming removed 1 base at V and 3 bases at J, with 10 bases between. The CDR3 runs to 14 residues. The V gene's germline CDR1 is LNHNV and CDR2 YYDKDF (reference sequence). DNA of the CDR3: TGTGCCACCAGCAGAGGTTGGGGGGTCTACGAGCAGTACTTC. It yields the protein CATSRGWGVYEQYF. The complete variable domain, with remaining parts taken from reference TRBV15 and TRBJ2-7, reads DAMVIQNPRYQVTQFGKPVTLSCSQTLNHNVMYWYQQKSSQAPKLLFHYYDKDFNNEADTPDNFQSRRPNTSFCFLDIRSPGLGDTAMYLCATSRGWGVYEQYFGPGTRLTVT.

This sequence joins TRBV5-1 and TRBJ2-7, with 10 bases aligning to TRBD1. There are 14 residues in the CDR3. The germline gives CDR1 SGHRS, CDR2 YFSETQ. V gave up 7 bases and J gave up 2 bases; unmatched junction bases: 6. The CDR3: CASRDRGRTYEQYF. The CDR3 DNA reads TGCGCCAGCCGGGACAGGGGAAGGACCTACGAGCAGTACTTC.

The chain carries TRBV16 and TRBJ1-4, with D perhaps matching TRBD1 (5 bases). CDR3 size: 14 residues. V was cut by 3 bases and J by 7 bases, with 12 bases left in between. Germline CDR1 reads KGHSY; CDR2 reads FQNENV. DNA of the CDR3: TGTGCCAGCAGCCAGCGTCAGGGCAGTGAAAAACTGTTTTTT. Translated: CASSQRQGSEKLFF.

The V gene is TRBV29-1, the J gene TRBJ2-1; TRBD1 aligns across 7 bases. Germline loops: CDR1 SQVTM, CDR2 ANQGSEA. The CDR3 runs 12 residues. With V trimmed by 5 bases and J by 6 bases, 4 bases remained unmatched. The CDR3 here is CSVYRDSNEQFF. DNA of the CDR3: TGCAGCGTTTACCGGGACAGCAATGAGCAGTTCTTC.

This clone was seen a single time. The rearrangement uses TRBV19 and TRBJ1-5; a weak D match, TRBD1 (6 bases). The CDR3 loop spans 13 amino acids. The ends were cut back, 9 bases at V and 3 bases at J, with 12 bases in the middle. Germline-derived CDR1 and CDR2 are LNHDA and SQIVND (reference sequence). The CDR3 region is CASTDRNNQPQHF. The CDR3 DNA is TGTGCCAGCACCGACAGGAACAATCAGCCCCAGCATTTT.

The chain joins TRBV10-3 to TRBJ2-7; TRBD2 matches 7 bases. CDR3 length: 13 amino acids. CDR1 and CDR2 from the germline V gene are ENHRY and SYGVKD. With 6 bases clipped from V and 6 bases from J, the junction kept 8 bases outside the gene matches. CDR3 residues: CAIRGLPASEQYF. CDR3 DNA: TGTGCCATCAGGGGACTACCCGCCAGCGAGCAGTACTTC.

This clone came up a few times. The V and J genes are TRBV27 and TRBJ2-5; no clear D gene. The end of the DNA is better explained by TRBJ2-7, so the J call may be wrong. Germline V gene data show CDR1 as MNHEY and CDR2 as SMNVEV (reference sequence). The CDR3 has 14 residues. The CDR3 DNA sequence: TGTGCCAGCAGTTTATCGTCCAACTCCTACGAGCAGTACTTC. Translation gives CASSLSSNSYEQYF.

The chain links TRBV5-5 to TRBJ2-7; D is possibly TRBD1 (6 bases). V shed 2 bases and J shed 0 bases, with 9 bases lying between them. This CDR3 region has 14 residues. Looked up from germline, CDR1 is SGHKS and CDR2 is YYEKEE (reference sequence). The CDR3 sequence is CASSLWGPSYEQYF. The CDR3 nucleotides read TGTGCCAGCAGCTTATGGGGGCCCTCCTACGAGCAGTACTTC.

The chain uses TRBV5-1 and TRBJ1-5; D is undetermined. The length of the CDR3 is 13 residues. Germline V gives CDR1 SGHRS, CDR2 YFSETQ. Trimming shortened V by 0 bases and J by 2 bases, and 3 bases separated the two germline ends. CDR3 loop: CASSLAGNQPQHF. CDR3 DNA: TGCGCCAGCAGCTTGGCGGGCAATCAGCCCCAGCATTTT.

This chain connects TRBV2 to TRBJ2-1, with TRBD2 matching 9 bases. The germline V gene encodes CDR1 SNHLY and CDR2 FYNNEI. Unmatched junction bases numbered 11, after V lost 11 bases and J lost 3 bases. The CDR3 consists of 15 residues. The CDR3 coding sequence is TGTGCCGGCCTCGGGGCTAGCGGGATCTACAATGAGCAGTTCTTC. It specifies CAGLGASGIYNEQFF.

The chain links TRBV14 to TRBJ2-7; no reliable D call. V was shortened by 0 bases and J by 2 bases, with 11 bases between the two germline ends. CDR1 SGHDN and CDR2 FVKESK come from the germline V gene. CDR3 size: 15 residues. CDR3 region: CASSQDLSLPYEQYF. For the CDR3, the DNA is TGTGCCAGCAGCCAAGATCTGAGCCTGCCCTACGAGCAGTACTTC.

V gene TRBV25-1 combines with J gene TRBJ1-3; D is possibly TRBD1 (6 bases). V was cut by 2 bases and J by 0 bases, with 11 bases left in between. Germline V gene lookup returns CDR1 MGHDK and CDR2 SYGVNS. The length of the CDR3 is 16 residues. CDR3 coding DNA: TGTGCCAGCAGTGAACAAAGGGGGTCCTCTGGAAACACCATATATTTT. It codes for CASSEQRGSSGNTIYF. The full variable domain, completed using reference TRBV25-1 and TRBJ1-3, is EADIYQTPRYLVIGTGKKITLECSQTMGHDKMYWYQQDPGMELHLIHYSYGVNSTEKGDLSSESTVSRIRTEHFPLTLESARPSHTSQYLCASSEQRGSSGNTIYFGEGSWLTVV.

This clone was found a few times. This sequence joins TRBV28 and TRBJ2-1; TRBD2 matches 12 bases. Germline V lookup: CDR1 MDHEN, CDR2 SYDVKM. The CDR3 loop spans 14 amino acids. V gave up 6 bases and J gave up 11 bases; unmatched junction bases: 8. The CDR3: CASSPTSGSPQQFF. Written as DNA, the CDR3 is TGTGCCAGCAGCCCGACTAGCGGGAGCCCGCAGCAGTTCTTC.

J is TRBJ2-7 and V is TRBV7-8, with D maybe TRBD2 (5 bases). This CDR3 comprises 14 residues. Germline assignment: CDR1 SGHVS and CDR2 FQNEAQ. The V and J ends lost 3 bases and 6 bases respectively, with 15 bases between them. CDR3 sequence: CASSFPPTGSEQYF. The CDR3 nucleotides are TGTGCCAGCAGCTTCCCCCCGACGGGATCCGAGCAGTACTTC.

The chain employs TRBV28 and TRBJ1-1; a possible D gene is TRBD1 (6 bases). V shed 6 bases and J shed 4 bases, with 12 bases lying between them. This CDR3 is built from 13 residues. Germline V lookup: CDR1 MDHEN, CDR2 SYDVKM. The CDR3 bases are TGTGCCAGCAGCCCTACAGGGAGCACTGAAGCTTTCTTT. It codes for CASSPTGSTEAFF.

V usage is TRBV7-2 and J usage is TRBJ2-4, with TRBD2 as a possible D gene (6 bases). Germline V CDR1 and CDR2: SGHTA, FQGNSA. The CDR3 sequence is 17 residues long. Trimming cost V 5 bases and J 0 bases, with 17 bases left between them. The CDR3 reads CASSPPPGALAKNIQYF. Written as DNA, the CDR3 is TGTGCCAGCAGCCCTCCCCCGGGAGCACTAGCCAAAAACATTCAGTACTTC.

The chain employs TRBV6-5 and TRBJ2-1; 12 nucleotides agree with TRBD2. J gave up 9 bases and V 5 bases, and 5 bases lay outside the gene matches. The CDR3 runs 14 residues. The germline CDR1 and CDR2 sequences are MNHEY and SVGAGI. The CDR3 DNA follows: TGTGCCAGCAGTCGACTAGCGGGAGTTAGTGAGCAGTTCTTC. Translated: CASSRLAGVSEQFF.

CDR3 region: CASSTPLDKPLGYTF. As DNA, the CDR3 is TGTGCCAGCAGCACCCCCCTCGACAAGCCTCTGGGCTACACCTTC. The chain carries TRBV28 and TRBJ1-2; D gene unclear. This CDR3 comprises 15 residues. Germline CDR1 MDHEN, CDR2 SYDVKM. Trimming took 6 bases from V and 8 from J, leaving 22 bases between them.

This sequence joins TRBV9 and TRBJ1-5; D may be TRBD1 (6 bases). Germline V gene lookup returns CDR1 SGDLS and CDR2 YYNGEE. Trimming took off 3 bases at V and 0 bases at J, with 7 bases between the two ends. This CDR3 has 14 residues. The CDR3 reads CASSAQGSNQPQHF. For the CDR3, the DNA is TGTGCCAGCAGCGCACAGGGTAGCAATCAGCCCCAGCATTTT.

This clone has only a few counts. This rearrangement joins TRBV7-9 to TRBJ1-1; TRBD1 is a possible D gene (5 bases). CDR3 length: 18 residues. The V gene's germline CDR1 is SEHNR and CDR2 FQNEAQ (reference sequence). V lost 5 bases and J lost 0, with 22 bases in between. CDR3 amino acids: CASSQTGRVGRMNTEAFF. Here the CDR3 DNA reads TGTGCCAGCAGCCAAACAGGAAGGGTGGGGAGGATGAACACTGAAGCTTTCTTT.

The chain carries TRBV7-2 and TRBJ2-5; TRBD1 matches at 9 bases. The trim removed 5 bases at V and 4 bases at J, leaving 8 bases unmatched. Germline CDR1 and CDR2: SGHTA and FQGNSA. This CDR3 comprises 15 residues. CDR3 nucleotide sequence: TGTGCCAGCAGCGGAGGGACAGGGTGGGCAGAGACCCAGTACTTC. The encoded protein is CASSGGTGWAETQYF.

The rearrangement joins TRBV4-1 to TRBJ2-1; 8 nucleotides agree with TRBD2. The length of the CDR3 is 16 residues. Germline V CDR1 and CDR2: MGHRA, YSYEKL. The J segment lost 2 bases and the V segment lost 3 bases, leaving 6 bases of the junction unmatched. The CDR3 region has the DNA TGCGCCAGCAGCCAGCCGACTAGCGATCCCTACAATGAGCAGTTCTTC. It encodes CASSQPTSDPYNEQFF.

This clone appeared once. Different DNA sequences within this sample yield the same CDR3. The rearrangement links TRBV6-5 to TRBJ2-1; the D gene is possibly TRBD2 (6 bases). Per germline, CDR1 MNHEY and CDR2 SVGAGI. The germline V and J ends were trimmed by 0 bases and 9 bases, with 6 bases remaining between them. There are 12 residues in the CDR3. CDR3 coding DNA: TGTGCCAGCAGTTACTCCGGGGGTGAGCAGTTCTTC. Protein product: CASSYSGGEQFF.

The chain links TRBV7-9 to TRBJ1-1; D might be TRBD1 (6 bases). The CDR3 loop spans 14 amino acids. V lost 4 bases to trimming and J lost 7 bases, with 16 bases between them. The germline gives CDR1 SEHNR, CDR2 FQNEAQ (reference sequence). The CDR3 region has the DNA TGTGCCAGCAGCTGGGACACACGAAAACTTGAAGCTTTCTTT. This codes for CASSWDTRKLEAFF.